This T cell receptor beta chain was found in a study of shared clonotypes between healthy human individuals. Several immunoSEQ plates received, in even portions, the genomic DNA of each subset. Measured with immunoSEQ multiplex PCR; TCRdb has only the in-frame clones, and not every one. The table includes about 1.1 million clones, 70% to 85% detected once. V lost 4 bases, J lost 3 bases, and 6 bases stayed unmatched. Germline CDR1 and CDR2: SEHNR and FQNEAQ (reference sequence). The CDR3 contains 15 residues. Sequencing was done on a sample of memory CD4+ T cells from PBMCs. Subset defined: CD45RA-negative fraction. This receptor was obtained from a man aged 18 to 30 in good health. Some clones in this sample may be carry-over from other donors' samples. The gene calls are TRBV7-9 and TRBJ2-3, with TRBD2 identical over 8 bases. The chain's CDR3 is CASSSGLAVTDTQYF. In DNA, the CDR3 is TGTGCCAGCAGCTCAGGACTAGCCGTGACAGATACGCAGTATTTT.